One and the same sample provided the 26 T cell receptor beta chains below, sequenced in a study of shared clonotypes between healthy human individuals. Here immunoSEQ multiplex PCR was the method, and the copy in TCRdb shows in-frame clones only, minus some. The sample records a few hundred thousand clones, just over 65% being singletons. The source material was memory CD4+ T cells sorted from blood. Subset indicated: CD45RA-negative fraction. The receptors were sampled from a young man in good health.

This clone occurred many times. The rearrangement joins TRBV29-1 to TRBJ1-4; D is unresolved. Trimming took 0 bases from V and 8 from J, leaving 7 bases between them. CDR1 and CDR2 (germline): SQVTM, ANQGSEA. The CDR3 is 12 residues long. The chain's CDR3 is CSVEDREEKLFF. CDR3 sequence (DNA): TGCAGCGTTGAAGATCGGGAGGAAAAACTGTTTTTT.

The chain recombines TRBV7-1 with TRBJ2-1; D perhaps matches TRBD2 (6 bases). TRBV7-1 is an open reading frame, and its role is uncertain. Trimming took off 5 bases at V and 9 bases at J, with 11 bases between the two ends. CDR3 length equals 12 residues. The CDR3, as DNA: TGTGCCAGCAGCCATCCCGGGGGTGAGCAGTTCTTC. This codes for CASSHPGGEQFF.

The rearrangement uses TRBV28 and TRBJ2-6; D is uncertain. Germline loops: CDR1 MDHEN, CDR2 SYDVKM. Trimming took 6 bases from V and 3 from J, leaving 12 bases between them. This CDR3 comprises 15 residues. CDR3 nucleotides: TGTGCCAGCAGACTCCAGGCGCGTGGGGCCAACGTCCTGACTTTC. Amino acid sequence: CASRLQARGANVLTF.

CDR3 residues: CASSWTSGSYNEQFF. CDR3 DNA: TGTGCCAGCAGCTGGACTAGCGGGAGCTACAATGAGCAGTTCTTC. The rearrangement uses TRBV7-9 and TRBJ2-1, with 13 bases fitting TRBD2. Germline loops: CDR1 SEHNR, CDR2 FQNEAQ (reference sequence). CDR3 length: 15 amino acids. The V and J ends lost 4 bases and 3 bases, in that order; junction bases with no gene match: 0. The variable domain in full, with the rest retrieved from reference TRBV7-9 and TRBJ2-1, is DTGVSQNPRHKITKRGQNVTFRCDPISEHNRLYWYRQTLGQGPEFLTYFQNEAQLEKSRLLSDRFSAERPKGSFSTLEIQRTEQGDSAMYLCASSWTSGSYNEQFFGPGTRLTVL.

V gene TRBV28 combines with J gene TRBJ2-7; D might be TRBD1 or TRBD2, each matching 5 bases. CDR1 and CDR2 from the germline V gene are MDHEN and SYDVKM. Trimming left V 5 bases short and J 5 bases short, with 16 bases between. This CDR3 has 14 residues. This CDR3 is CASSGGSGTHEQYF. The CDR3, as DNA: TGTGCCAGCAGTGGTGGCTCTGGGACGCACGAGCAGTACTTC.

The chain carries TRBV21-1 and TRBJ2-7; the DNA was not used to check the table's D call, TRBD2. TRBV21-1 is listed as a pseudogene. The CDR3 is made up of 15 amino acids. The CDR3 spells CASSSYLAGAGEQYF. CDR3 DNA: TGTGCCAGCAGCTCATATCTAGCGGGAGCAGGCGAGCAGTACTTC.

CDR3 sequence reads: CASSYSRTSVSYEQYF. The CDR3 DNA sequence: TGTGCCAGCAGTTACTCAAGGACTAGCGTTTCCTACGAGCAGTACTTC. V is TRBV6-6 and J is TRBJ2-7, with 9 bases identical to TRBD2. Germline-derived CDR1 and CDR2 are MNHNY and SVGAGI (reference sequence). V gave up 0 bases and J gave up 1 base; unmatched junction bases: 4. The CDR3 runs to 16 residues.

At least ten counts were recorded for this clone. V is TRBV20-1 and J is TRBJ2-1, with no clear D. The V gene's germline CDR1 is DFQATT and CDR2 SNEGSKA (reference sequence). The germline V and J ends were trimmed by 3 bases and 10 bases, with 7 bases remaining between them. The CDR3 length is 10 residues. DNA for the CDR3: TGCAGTGCTAGTATCCGCGAGCAGTTCTTC. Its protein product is CSASIREQFF.

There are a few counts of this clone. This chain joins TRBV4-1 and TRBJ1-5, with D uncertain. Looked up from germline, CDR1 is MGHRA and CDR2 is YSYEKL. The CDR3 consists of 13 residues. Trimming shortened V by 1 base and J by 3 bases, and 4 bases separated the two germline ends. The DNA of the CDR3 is TGCGCCAGCAGCCAAGCTTCCAATCAGCCCCAGCATTTT. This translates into CASSQASNQPQHF.

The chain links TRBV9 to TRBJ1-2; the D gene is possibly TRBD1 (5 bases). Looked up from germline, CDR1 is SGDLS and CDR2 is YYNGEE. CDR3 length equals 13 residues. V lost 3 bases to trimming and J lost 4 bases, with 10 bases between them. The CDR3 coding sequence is TGTGCCAGCAGCGCCGCGGGGGGCTATGGCTACACCTTC. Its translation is CASSAAGGYGYTF.

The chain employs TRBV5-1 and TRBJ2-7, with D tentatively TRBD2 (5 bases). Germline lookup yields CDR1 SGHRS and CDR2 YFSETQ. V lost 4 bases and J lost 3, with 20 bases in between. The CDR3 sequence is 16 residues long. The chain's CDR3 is CASSEAQGRRNYEQYF. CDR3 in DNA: TGCGCCAGCAGCGAGGCTCAAGGAAGGAGGAACTACGAGCAGTACTTC.

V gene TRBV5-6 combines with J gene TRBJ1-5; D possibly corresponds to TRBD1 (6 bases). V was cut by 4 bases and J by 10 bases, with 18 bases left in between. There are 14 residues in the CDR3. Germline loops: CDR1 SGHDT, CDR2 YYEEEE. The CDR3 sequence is CASSPRDTDAPQHF. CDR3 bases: TGTGCCAGCAGCCCCCGGGACACTGATGCACCCCAGCATTTT.

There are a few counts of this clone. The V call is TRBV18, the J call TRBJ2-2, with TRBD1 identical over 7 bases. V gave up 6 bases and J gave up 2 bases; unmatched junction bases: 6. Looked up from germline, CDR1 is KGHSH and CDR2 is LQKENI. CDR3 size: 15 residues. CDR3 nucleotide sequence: TGTGCCAGCTCCCACAGACAGGGCAACACCGGGGAGCTGTTTTTT. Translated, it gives CASSHRQGNTGELFF.

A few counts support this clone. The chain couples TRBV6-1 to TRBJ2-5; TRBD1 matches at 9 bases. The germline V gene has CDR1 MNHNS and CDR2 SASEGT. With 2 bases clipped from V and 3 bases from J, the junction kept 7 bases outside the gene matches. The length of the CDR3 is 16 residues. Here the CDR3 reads CASSEWTGDGKETQYF. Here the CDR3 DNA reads TGTGCCAGCAGTGAATGGACAGGGGATGGAAAAGAGACCCAGTACTTC.

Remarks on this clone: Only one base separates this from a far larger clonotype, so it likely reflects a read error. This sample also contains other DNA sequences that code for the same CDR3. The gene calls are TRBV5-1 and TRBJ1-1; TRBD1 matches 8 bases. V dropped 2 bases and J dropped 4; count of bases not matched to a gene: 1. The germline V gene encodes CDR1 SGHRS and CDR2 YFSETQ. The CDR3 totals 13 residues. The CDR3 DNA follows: TGCGCCAGCAGCTTTGGACAGGGCACTGAAGCTTTCTTT. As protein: CASSFGQGTEAFF.

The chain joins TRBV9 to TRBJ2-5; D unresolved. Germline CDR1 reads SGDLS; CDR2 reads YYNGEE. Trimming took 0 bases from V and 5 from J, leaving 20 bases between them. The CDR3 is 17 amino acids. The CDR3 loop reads CASSVGKTPALQETQYF. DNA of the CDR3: TGTGCCAGCAGCGTAGGGAAGACTCCCGCTCTCCAGGAGACCCAGTACTTC.

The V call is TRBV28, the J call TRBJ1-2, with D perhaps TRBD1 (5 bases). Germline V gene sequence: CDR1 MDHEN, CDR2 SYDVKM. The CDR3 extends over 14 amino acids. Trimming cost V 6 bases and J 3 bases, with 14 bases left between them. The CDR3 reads CASRAPGPYYGYTF. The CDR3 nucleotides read TGTGCCAGCAGAGCTCCGGGGCCGTACTATGGCTACACCTTC.

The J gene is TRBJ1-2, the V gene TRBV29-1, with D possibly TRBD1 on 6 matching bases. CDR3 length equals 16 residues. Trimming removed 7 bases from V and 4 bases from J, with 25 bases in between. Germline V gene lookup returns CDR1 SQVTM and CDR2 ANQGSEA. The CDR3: CSAADRQGTVRYGYTF. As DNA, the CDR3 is TGCAGCGCGGCCGACAGGCAGGGGACCGTACGCTATGGCTACACCTTC.

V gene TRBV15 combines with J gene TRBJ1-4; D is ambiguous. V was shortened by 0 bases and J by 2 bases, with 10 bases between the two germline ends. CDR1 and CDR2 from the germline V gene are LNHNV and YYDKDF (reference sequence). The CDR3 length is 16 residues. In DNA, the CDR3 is TGTGCCACCAGCAGAGATCCCAGTCTGACTAATGAAAAACTGTTTTTT. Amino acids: CATSRDPSLTNEKLFF.

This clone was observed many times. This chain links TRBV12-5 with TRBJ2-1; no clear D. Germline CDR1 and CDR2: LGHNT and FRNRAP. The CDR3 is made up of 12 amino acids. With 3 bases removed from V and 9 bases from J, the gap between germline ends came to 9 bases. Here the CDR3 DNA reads TGTGCTAGTGGTTTAATGTACCGTGAGCAGTTCTTC. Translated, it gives CASGLMYREQFF.

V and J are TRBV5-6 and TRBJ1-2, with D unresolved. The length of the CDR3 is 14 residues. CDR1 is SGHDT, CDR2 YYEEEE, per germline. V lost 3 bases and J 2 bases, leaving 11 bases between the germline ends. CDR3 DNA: TGTGCCAGCAGCTGGCCCGGAGAGAACTATGGCTACACCTTC. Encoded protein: CASSWPGENYGYTF.

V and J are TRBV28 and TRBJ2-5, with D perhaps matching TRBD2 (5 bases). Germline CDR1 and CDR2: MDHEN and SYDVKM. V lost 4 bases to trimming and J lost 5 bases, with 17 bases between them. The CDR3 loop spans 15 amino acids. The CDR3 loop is CASSSYSGFGETQYF. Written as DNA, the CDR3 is TGTGCCAGCAGTTCATACTCGGGATTCGGGGAGACCCAGTACTTC.

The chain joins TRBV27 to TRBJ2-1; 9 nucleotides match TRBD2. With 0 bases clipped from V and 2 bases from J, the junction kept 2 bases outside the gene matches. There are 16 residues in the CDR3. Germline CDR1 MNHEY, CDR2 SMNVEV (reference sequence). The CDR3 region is CASSLSAGGAYNEQFF. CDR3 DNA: TGTGCCAGCAGTTTATCTGCGGGAGGGGCCTACAATGAGCAGTTCTTC.

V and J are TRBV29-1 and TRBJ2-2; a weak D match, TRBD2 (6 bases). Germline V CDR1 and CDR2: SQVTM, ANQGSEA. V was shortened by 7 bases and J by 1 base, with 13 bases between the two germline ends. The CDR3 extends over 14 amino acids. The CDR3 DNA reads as TGCAGCGCATGGACTAATTTGAACACCGGGGAGCTGTTTTTT. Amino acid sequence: CSAWTNLNTGELFF.

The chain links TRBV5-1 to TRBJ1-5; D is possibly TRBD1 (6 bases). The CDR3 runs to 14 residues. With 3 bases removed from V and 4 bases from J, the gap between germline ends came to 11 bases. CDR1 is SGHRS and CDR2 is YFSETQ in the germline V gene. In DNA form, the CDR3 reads TGCGCCAGCAGCTCGGGGGCCTTAAATCAGCCCCAGCATTTT. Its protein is CASSSGALNQPQHF.

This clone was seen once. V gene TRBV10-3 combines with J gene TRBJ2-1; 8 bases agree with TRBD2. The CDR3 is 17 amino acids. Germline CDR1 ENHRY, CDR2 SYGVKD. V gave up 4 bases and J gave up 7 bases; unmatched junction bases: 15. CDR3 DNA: TGTGCCATCAGTGGGGGTAAGGGAGCGGGAGTTATAAATGAGCAGTTCTTC. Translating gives CAISGGKGAGVINEQFF.